The next 29 T cell receptor beta chains were all read from a single sample in a study. Each CDR3 protein gets one entry after TCRdb re-called the 5' RACE reads with MiXCR. The sample lists some 62,000 distinct CDR3 sequences; approximately 29% were seen once. The sequenced sample consisted of tumor-infiltrating naive CD4+ T cells sorted from the breast tumor. Described subset: naive CD4+ T cells, CD4+CD45RA+CD25-. The receptor set was obtained from a female donor with breast cancer.

The J gene is TRBJ2-1, the V gene TRBV7-2, with 10 bases matching TRBD2. V trimming: 2 bases; J trimming: 6 bases; junction bases outside the gene matches: 7. Germline V gene sequence: CDR1 SGHTA, CDR2 FQGNSA. The CDR3 is 16 residues long. CDR3 loop: CASSLSRTSGANEQFF. DNA for the CDR3: TGTGCCAGCAGCTTATCCAGGACTAGCGGAGCCAATGAGCAGTTCTTC. Complete variable domain (other parts from reference TRBV7-2 and TRBJ2-1): GAGVSQSPSNKVTEKGKDVELRCDPISGHTALYWYRQSLGQGLEFLIYFQGNSAPDKSGLPSDRFSAERTGGSVSTLTIQRTQQEDSAVYLCASSLSRTSGANEQFFGPGTRLTVL.

Notes on this clonotype: At one end the junction does not follow the germline gene, possibly because of a read error. V is TRBV20-1 and J is TRBJ1-1; no clear D. CDR3 length: 15 amino acids. Germline V lookup: CDR1 DFQATT, CDR2 SNEGSKA (reference sequence). The CDR3 spells CSARDRGGLNAEAFF. CDR3 sequence (DNA): TGCAGTGCTAGAGATCGAGGCGGTTTGAACGCTGAAGCTTTCTTT.

The chain uses TRBV24-1 and TRBJ2-1, with TRBD2 matching 12 bases. Germline CDR1 is KGHDR and CDR2 is SFDVKD. The length of the CDR3 is 14 residues. J was trimmed by 5 bases and V by 7 bases; bases with no gene match: 2. CDR3 sequence: CATRGLAGNNEQFF. CDR3 bases: TGTGCCACCAGAGGACTAGCGGGGAACAATGAGCAGTTCTTC.

This clonotype was seen a handful of times. The CDR3 is CASGQNTQYF. The CDR3 coding sequence is TGTGCCAGCGGGCAAAATACGCAGTATTTT. The V and J genes are TRBV6-2 or TRBV6-3 and TRBJ2-3, with D unresolved. Trimming pared 8 bases from V and 7 bases from J, leaving 7 bases between. Germline CDR1 reads MNHEY; CDR2 reads SVGEGT. The CDR3 has 10 residues.

This clonotype was recorded many times. The gene calls are TRBV20-1 and TRBJ2-7, with 11 bases fitting TRBD2. V was clipped by 0 bases and J by 3 bases; unmatched bases: 7. The length of the CDR3 is 16 residues. Germline V lookup: CDR1 DFQATT, CDR2 SNEGSKA (reference sequence). CDR3 protein: CSARDQGTSGGYEQYF. In nucleotides, the CDR3 is TGCAGTGCTAGAGATCAAGGGACTAGCGGAGGCTACGAGCAGTACTTC.

This clonotype has just a few counts. The V call is TRBV18, the J call TRBJ1-1, with a possible D match to TRBD1 (5 bases). V dropped 6 bases and J dropped 1 base, with 6 bases sitting between them. CDR1 is KGHSH, CDR2 LQKENI, per germline. The CDR3 totals 12 residues. DNA of the CDR3: TGTGCCAGCTCCGGGGGGAACACTGAAGCTTTCTTT. Translation gives CASSGGNTEAFF.

This clonotype was seen repeatedly, ten times or more. The chain recombines TRBV6-2 or TRBV6-3 with TRBJ1-5, with 11 bases that match TRBD1. The germline gives CDR1 MNHEY, CDR2 SVGEGT. The CDR3 extends over 18 amino acids. The V gene end was trimmed by 5 bases and the J gene end by 4 bases; junction bases not matched to a gene: 13. The CDR3 region has the DNA TGTGCCAGCAGTCCCCCGGGACAGGGGGTTTATAGTAATCAGCCCCAGCATTTT. It translates to CASSPPGQGVYSNQPQHF.

This clonotype has at least ten counts. The CDR3 protein is CASSSSGTNEQYF. CDR3 nucleotides: TGTGCCAGCAGCTCATCAGGGACGAACGAGCAGTACTTC. This chain uses TRBV7-9 with TRBJ2-7; D may be TRBD1 or TRBD2 (5 bases each). From germline, CDR1 is SEHNR and CDR2 FQNEAQ (reference sequence). Trimming took off 4 bases at V and 5 bases at J, with 12 bases between the two ends. This CDR3 has 13 residues.

The rearrangement joins TRBV11-2 to TRBJ2-7; D may be TRBD2 (5 bases). The CDR3 is 15 residues long. Germline values: CDR1 SGHAT, CDR2 FQNNGV. V was trimmed by 4 bases and J by 2 bases, leaving 15 bases between them. CDR3 nucleotides: TGTGCCAGCAGCTCGAGTATTAGCGATACCTACGAGCAGTACTTC. Its translation is CASSSSISDTYEQYF. Together with reference TRBV11-2 and TRBJ2-7, the CDR3 gives the full variable domain: EAGVAQSPRYKIIEKRQSVAFWCNPISGHATLYWYQQILGQGPKLLIQFQNNGVVDDSQLPKDRFSAERLKGVDSTLKIQPAKLEDSAVYLCASSSSISDTYEQYFGPGTRLTVT.

This chain joins TRBV28 and TRBJ1-1; D is undetermined. V lost 4 bases to trimming and J lost 4 bases, with 10 bases between them. The CDR3 has 13 residues. Per the germline V gene, CDR1 is MDHEN and CDR2 is SYDVKM. This CDR3 is CASSSTYGTEAFF. The CDR3 region has the DNA TGTGCCAGCAGTTCAACCTATGGCACTGAAGCTTTCTTT. Supplemented by reference TRBV28 and TRBJ1-1, the full variable domain reads DVKVTQSSRYLVKRTGEKVFLECVQDMDHENMFWYRQDPGLGLRLIYFSYDVKMKEKGDIPEGYSVSREKKERFSLILESASTNQTSMYLCASSSTYGTEAFFGQGTRLTVV.

V gene TRBV15 combines with J gene TRBJ2-7; D is possibly TRBD1 (6 bases). V lost 6 bases to trimming and J lost 3 bases, with 15 bases between them. The germline gives CDR1 LNHNV, CDR2 YYDKDF (reference sequence). This CDR3 has 14 residues. The CDR3 sequence is CATSPQGGYYEQYF. The CDR3 region has the DNA TGTGCCACCAGTCCACAGGGTGGATACTACGAGCAGTACTTC.

This clonotype was recorded a few times. The V and J genes are TRBV5-1 and TRBJ2-5, with D unresolved. This CDR3 has 14 amino acids. The germline V and J ends were trimmed by 0 bases and 7 bases, with 13 bases remaining between them. Per the germline V gene, CDR1 is SGHRS and CDR2 is YFSETQ. DNA for the CDR3: TGCGCCAGCAGCTTGGATAGTACCTCGGGGACCCAGTACTTC. It yields the protein CASSLDSTSGTQYF.

V and J are TRBV12-3 or TRBV12-4 and TRBJ2-1, with D possibly matching TRBD1 (6 bases). This CDR3 comprises 16 residues. With 5 bases removed from V and 2 bases from J, the gap between germline ends came to 16 bases. The CDR3: CASSRRTEVTYNEQFF. The CDR3, as DNA: TGTGCCAGCAGTAGAAGGACAGAGGTGACCTACAATGAGCAGTTCTTC.

The V call is TRBV4-1, the J call TRBJ1-1; D unclear. Germline values: CDR1 MGHRA, CDR2 YSYEKL. The ends were cut back, 1 base at V and 4 bases at J, with 19 bases in the middle. This CDR3 has 17 amino acids. CDR3 coding DNA: TGCGCCAGCAGCCAAGGCAATCGGGGTAGGACGGTCACTGAAGCTTTCTTT. It specifies CASSQGNRGRTVTEAFF.

Worth noting for this clonotype: One junction end disagrees with the germline gene, perhaps due to a read error. This chain joins TRBV6-2 or TRBV6-3 and TRBJ1-2; 7 positions agree with TRBD1. In germline, CDR1 is MNHEY, CDR2 SVGEGT. The CDR3 has 17 amino acids. CDR3 in amino acids: CANSSPVDRATGYGYTF. CDR3 in DNA: TGTGCCAACAGTTCCCCCGTAGACAGGGCGACGGGCTATGGCTACACCTTC.

This clonotype was detected only a few times. The chain recombines TRBV20-1 with TRBJ2-2; TRBD2 agrees at 8 bases. Germline loops: CDR1 DFQATT, CDR2 SNEGSKA (reference sequence). V lost 1 base to trimming and J lost 5 bases; unmatched junction nucleotides: 3. This CDR3 has 14 residues. Written as DNA, the CDR3 is TGCAGTGCTAGAGCCAGCGGGAGAACCGGGGAGCTGTTTTTT. This sequence encodes CSARASGRTGELFF.

The DNA of the CDR3 is TGTGCCAGCTCACCACGGGAGTTCTCCTACGAGCAGTACTTC. It yields the protein CASSPREFSYEQYF. The chain recombines TRBV18 with TRBJ2-7, with D perhaps TRBD2 (5 bases). Germline V gene lookup returns CDR1 KGHSH and CDR2 LQKENI. V was shortened by 1 base and J by 0 bases, with 7 bases between the two germline ends. CDR3 length: 14 amino acids.

CDR3 residues: CASSRRAGAEAFF. CDR3 DNA sequence: TGTGCCAGCAGCCGGCGGGCGGGGGCTGAAGCTTTCTTT. The V call is TRBV7-2, the J call TRBJ1-1; possible D gene TRBD1, 5 bases. The CDR3 spans 13 residues. Germline V lookup: CDR1 SGHTA, CDR2 FQGNSA. Trimming shortened V by 5 bases and J by 6 bases, and 13 bases separated the two germline ends.

J is TRBJ2-7 and V is TRBV28; tentative D call: TRBD2 (6 bases). V was shortened by 5 bases and J by 5 bases, with 19 bases between the two germline ends. The CDR3 covers 15 residues. Germline CDR1 is MDHEN and CDR2 is SYDVKM. CDR3 sequence (DNA): TGTGCCAGCAGTGATCCCGGGACTGTCGGAGACGAGCAGTACTTC. Translating it yields CASSDPGTVGDEQYF.

V gene TRBV5-4 combines with J gene TRBJ2-7, with D possibly TRBD1 on 5 matching bases. V lost 0 bases, J lost 5 bases, and 12 bases lay in between. Germline assignment: CDR1 SGHNT and CDR2 YYREEE (reference sequence). This CDR3 contains 14 residues. The CDR3 region has the DNA TGTGCCAGCAGCTTGGGCAGGGCAAGGAACGAGCAGTACTTC. Amino acids: CASSLGRARNEQYF.

The CDR3 spells CASSPKPGQAVGGGEAFF. CDR3 nucleotide sequence: TGTGCCAGCAGCCCAAAACCCGGACAGGCCGTGGGCGGCGGTGAAGCTTTCTTT. The rearrangement links TRBV7-9 to TRBJ1-1; 7 bases match TRBD1. Losses at the gene ends were 5 bases for V and 7 bases for J; bases not matched to a gene: 22. CDR1 and CDR2 (germline): SEHNR, FQNEAQ (reference sequence). The CDR3 runs to 18 residues. Variable domain in full (rest from reference TRBV7-9 and TRBJ1-1): DTGVSQNPRHKITKRGQNVTFRCDPISEHNRLYWYRQTLGQGPEFLTYFQNEAQLEKSRLLSDRFSAERPKGSFSTLEIQRTEQGDSAMYLCASSPKPGQAVGGGEAFFGQGTRLTVV.

The V and J genes are TRBV5-4 and TRBJ2-3; 10 nucleotides agree with TRBD2. The junction had 9 bases not matched to a gene; V was cut back by 0 bases and J by 2 bases. The CDR3 loop spans 18 amino acids. The germline V gene has CDR1 SGHNT and CDR2 YYREEE (reference sequence). CDR3 DNA sequence: TGTGCCAGCAGCTTGGATCTGCGGACTAGCGGAAACACAGATACGCAGTATTTT. This translates into CASSLDLRTSGNTDTQYF.

This clonotype was detected many times. The chain recombines TRBV5-1 with TRBJ1-2; D call uncertain. Trimming left V 5 bases short and J 0 bases short, with 14 bases between. The CDR3 spans 15 residues. Germline CDR1 reads SGHRS; CDR2 reads YFSETQ. The CDR3 DNA is TGCGCCAGCAGACCCGCAGGTTTACCTAACTATGGCTACACCTTC. This sequence encodes CASRPAGLPNYGYTF. Complete variable domain (other parts from reference TRBV5-1 and TRBJ1-2): KAGVTQTPRYLIKTRGQQVTLSCSPISGHRSVSWYQQTPGQGLQFLFEYFSETQRNKGNFPGRFSGRQFSNSRSEMNVSTLELGDSALYLCASRPAGLPNYGYTFGSGTRLTVV.

The table lists this clonotype with many counts. DNA of the CDR3: TGCAGCCCAGGACAGTCCCCGGGGAGTGAGCAGTTCTTC. Amino acid sequence: CSPGQSPGSEQFF. V and J are TRBV29-1 and TRBJ2-1, with D tentatively TRBD1 (6 bases). CDR1 is SQVTM and CDR2 is ANQGSEA in the germline V gene. The V gene lost 8 bases and the J gene lost 9 bases, with 20 bases spanning the gap. This CDR3 comprises 13 residues.

A few counts support this clonotype. The chain uses TRBV29-1 and TRBJ1-2; 7 bases align to TRBD1. The CDR3 consists of 14 residues. Unmatched junction bases numbered 5, after V lost 3 bases and J lost 1 base. CDR1 is SQVTM and CDR2 is ANQGSEA in the germline V gene. DNA of the CDR3: TGCAGCGTTGAGCTCCGGGACAGTAACTATGGCTACACCTTC. Translating gives CSVELRDSNYGYTF.

This clonotype was observed a few times. The chain is built from TRBV28 and TRBJ2-7, with 13 nucleotides matching TRBD2. With V trimmed by 7 bases and J by 3 bases, 12 bases remained unmatched. This CDR3 has 17 residues. From germline, CDR1 is MDHEN and CDR2 SYDVKM. The CDR3 loop reads CASTSLEGTSGIYEQYF. Written as DNA, the CDR3 is TGTGCCAGCACCTCCTTAGAGGGGACTAGCGGGATCTACGAGCAGTACTTC.

This clonotype was seen repeatedly, ten times or more. The rearrangement uses TRBV3-1 and TRBJ2-7; D call uncertain. The CDR3 length is 15 residues. V gave up 4 bases and J gave up 6 bases, with 19 bases separating them. CDR1 LGHDT and CDR2 YNNKEL come from the germline V gene (reference sequence). This chain's CDR3 is CASSPLDGVPTEQYF. The DNA of the CDR3 is TGTGCCAGCAGCCCTCTCGACGGAGTCCCTACCGAGCAGTACTTC.

In regard to this clonotype: The junction departs from germline at one end; a sequencing error may be responsible. The V gene is TRBV4-2, the J gene TRBJ1-1; TRBD1 might be the D (5 bases). This CDR3 comprises 16 residues. Germline CDR1 and CDR2: LGHNA and YNFKEQ. The CDR3 spells CASSQDFGGWNTGAFF. CDR3 sequence (DNA): TGTGCCAGCAGCCAAGATTTCGGGGGTTGGAACACTGGAGCTTTCTTT.

This clonotype was found a few times. V and J are TRBV3-1 and TRBJ2-5; D not resolved. The V end lost 3 bases, the J end lost 6 bases, and 11 bases lay between the germline ends. The CDR3 runs to 13 residues. Germline loops: CDR1 LGHDT, CDR2 YNNKEL (reference sequence). The CDR3 coding sequence is TGTGCCAGCAGCCACGGTACCATGAAGACCCAGTACTTC. Translated, it gives CASSHGTMKTQYF.